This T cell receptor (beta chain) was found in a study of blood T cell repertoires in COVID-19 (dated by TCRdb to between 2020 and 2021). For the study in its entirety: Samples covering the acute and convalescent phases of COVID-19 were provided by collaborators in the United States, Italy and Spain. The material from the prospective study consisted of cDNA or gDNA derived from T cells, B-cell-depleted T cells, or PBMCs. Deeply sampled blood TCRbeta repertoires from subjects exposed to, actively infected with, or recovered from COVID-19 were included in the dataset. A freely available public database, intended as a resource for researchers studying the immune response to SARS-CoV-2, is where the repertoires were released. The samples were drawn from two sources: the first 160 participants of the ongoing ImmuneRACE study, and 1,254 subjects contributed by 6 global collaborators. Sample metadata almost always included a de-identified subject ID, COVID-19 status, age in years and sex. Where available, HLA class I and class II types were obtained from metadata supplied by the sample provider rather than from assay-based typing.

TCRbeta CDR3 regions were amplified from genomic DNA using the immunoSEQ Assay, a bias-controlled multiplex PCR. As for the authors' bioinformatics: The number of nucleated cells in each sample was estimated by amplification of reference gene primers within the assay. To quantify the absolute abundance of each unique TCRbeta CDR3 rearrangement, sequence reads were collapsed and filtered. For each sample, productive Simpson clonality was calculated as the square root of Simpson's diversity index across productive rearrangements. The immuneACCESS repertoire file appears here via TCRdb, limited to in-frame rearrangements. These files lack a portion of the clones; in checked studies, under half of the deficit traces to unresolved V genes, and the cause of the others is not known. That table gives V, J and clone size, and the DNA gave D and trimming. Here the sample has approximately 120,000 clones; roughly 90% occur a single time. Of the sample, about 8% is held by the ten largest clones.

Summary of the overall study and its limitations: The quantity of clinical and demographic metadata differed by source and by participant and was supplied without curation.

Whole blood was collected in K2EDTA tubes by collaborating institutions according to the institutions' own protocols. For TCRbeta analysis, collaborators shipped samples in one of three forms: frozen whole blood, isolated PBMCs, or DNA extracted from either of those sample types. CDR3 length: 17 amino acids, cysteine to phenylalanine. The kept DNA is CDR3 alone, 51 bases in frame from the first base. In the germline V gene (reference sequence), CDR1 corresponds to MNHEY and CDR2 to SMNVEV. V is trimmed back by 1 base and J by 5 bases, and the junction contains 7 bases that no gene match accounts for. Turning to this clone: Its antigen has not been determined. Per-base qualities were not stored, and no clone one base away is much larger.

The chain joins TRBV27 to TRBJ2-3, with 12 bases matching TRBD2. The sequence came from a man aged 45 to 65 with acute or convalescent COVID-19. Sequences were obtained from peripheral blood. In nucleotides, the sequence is TGTGCCAGCAGTTTATTCCGACTAGCGGGAGATGTAGATACGCAGTATTTT. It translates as CASSLFRLAGDVDTQYF.